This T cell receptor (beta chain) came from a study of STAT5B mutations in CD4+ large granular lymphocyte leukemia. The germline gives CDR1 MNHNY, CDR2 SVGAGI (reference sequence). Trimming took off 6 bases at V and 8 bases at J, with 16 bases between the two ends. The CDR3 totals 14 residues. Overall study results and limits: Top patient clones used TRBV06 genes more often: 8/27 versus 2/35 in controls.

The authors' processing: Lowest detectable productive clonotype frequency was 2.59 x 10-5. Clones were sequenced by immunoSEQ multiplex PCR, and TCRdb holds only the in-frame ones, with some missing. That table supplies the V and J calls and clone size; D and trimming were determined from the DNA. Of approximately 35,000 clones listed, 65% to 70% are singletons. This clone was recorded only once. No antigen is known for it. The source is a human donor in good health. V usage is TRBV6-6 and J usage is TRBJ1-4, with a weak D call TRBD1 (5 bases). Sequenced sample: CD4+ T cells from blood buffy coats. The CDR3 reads CASRRGLDGEKLFF. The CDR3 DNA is TGTGCCAGCAGGCGGGGGTTGGATGGAGAAAAACTGTTTTTT.